The clone carrying this TCR beta chain was seen ten or more times. The record originates from a study of blood T cells in healthy people across ages. Trimming took 5 bases from V and 4 from J; bases not matched to a gene: 8. The CDR3 spans 14 residues. Germline V CDR1 and CDR2: DFQATT, SNEGSKA (reference sequence). Sample-barcoded 5' priming and a J-beta primer mix drove a second PCR of about 6 to 12 cycles. MiXCR was run by TCRdb on the 5' RACE reads, yielding one entry per CDR3 protein. Found here are 1.5 million to 2 million distinct CDR3 sequences, approximately 30% of them singletons; the top ten hold around 7.7%.

The sample consisted of blood. The receptor was derived from a woman aged 25 to 39 in good health. The gene calls are TRBV20-1 and TRBJ2-5, with 9 bases identical to TRBD1. The CDR3 reads CSAEYTGGAETQYF. The CDR3 DNA follows: TGCAGTGCTGAGTACACAGGGGGCGCAGAGACCCAGTACTTC.